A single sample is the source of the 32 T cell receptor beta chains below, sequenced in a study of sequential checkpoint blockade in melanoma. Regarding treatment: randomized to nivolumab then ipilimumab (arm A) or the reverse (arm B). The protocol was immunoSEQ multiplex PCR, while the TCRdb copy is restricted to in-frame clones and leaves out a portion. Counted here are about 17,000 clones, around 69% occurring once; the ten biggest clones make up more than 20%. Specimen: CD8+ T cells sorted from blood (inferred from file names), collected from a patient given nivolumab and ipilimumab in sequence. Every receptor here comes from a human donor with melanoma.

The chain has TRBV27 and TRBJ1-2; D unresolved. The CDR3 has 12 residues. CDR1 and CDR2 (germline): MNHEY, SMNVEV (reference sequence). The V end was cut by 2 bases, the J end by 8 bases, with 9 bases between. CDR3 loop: CASSLEGTGYTF. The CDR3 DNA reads TGTGCCAGCAGTTTAGAGGGTACGGGCTACACCTTC.

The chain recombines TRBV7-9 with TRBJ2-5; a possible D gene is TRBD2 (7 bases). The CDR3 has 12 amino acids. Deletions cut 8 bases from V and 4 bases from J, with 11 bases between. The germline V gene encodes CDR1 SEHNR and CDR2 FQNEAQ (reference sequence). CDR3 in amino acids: CASRRGAETQYF. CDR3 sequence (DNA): TGTGCCAGCCGCCGGGGGGCAGAGACCCAGTACTTC.

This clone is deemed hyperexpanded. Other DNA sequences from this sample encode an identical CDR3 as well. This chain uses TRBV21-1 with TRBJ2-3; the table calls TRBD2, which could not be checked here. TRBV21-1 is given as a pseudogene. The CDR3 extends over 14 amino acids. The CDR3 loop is CASSKAAYTDTQYF. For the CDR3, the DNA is TGTGCCAGCAGCAAAGCCGCCTACACAGATACGCAGTATTTT.

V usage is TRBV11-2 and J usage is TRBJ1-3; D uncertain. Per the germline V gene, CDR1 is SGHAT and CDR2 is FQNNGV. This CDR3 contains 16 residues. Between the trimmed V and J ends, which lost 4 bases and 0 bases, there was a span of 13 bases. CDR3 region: CASSSPLVSSGNTIYF. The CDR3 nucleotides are TGTGCCAGCAGCTCCCCCTTAGTTTCCTCTGGAAACACCATATATTTT.

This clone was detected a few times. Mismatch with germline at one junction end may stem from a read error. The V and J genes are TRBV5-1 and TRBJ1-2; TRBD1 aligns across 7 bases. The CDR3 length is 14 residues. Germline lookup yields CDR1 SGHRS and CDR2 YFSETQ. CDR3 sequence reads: CASSLGDSIHGYTF. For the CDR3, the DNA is TGTGCCAGCAGCTTGGGGGACAGTATCCATGGCTACACCTTC.

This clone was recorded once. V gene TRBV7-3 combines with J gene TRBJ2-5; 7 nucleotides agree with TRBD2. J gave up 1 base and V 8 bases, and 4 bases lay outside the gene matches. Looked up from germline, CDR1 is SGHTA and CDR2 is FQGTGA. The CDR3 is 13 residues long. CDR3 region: CASAPGGQETQYF. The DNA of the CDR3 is TGTGCCAGCGCCCCGGGGGGCCAAGAGACCCAGTACTTC.

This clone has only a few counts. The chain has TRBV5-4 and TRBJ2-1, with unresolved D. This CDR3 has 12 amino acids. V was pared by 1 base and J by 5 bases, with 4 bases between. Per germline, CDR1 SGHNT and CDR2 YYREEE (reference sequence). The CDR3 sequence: CASSLTDNEQFF. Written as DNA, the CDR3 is TGTGCCAGCAGCTTGACAGACAATGAGCAGTTCTTC.

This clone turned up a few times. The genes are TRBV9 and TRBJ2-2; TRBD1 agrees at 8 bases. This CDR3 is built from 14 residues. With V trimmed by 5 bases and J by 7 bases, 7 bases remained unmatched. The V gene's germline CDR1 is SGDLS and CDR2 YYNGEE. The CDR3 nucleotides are TGTGCCAGCAGTTCCTCAGGGGGCGGCGGGGAGCTGTTTTTT. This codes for CASSSSGGGGELFF.

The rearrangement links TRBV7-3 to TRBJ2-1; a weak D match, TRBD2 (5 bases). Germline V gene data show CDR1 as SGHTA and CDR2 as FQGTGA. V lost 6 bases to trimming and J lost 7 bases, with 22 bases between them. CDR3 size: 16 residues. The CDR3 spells CASSDSAAAVINEQFF. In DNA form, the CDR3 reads TGTGCCAGCAGTGATAGCGCTGCCGCCGTCATTAATGAGCAGTTCTTC.

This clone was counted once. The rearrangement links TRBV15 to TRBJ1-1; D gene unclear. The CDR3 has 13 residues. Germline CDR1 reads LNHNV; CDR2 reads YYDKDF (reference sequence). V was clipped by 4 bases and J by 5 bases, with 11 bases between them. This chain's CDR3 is CATSIPPGTEAFF. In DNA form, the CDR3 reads TGTGCCACCAGCATCCCTCCAGGAACTGAAGCTTTCTTT.

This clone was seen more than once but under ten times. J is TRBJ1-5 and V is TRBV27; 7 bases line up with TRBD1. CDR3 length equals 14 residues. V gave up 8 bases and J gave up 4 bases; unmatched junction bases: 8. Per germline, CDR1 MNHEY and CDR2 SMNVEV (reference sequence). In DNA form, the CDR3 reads TGTGCCAGCTCTGGGACAGCTCAGAATCAGCCCCAGCATTTT. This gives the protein CASSGTAQNQPQHF.

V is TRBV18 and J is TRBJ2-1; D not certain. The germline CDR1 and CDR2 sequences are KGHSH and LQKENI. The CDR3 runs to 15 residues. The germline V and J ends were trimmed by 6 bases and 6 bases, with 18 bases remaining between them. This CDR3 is CASSHYPENLNEQFF. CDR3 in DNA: TGTGCCAGCTCCCACTATCCGGAGAACCTCAATGAGCAGTTCTTC.

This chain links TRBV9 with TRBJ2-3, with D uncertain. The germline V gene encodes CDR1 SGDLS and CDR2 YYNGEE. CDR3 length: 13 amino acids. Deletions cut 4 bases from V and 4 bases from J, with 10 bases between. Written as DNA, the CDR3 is TGTGCCAGCAGCCCCATGCGCGCAGATACGCAGTATTTT. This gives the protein CASSPMRADTQYF.

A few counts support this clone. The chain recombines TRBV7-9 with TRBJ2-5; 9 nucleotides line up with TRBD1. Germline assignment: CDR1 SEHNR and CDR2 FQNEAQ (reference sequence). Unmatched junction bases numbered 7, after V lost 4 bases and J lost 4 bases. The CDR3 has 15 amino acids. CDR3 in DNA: TGTGCCAGCAGCTCGACCACAGGGGGCCTAGAGACCCAGTACTTC. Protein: CASSSTTGGLETQYF. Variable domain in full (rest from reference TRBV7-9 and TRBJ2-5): DTGVSQNPRHKITKRGQNVTFRCDPISEHNRLYWYRQTLGQGPEFLTYFQNEAQLEKSRLLSDRFSAERPKGSFSTLEIQRTEQGDSAMYLCASSSTTGGLETQYFGPGTRLLVL.

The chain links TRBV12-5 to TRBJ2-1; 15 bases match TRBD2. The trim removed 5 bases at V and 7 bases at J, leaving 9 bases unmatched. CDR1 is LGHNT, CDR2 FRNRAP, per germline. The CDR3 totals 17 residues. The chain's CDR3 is CASGTHGLAGGANEQFF. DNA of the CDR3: TGTGCTAGTGGTACCCATGGACTAGCGGGGGGGGCGAATGAGCAGTTCTTC.

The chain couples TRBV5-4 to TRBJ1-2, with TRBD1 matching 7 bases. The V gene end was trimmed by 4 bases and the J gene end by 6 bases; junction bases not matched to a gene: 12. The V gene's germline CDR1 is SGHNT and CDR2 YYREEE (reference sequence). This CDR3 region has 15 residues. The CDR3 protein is CASSLIITGVDGYTF. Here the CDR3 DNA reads TGTGCCAGCAGCCTTATTATTACAGGGGTGGATGGCTACACCTTC.

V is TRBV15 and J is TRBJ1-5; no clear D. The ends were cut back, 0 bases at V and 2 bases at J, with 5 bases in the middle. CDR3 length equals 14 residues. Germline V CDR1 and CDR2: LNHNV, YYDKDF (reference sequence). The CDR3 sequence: CATSRDGGNQPQHF. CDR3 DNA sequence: TGTGCCACCAGCAGAGATGGAGGCAATCAGCCCCAGCATTTT.

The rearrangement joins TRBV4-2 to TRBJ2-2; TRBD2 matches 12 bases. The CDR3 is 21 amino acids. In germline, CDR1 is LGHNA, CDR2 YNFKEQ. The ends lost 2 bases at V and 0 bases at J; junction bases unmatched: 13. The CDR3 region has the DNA TGTGCCAGCAGCCAAAGGACTAGCGGGGCGGGAACTTCGCCGAACACCGGGGAGCTGTTTTTT. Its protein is CASSQRTSGAGTSPNTGELFF.

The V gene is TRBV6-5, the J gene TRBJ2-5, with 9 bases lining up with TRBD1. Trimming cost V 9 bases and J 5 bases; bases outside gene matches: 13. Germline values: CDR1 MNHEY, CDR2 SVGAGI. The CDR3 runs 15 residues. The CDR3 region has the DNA TGTGCCAGTAAACCCGGGACAGGGTGGAGGGAGACCCAGTACTTC. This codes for CASKPGTGWRETQYF.

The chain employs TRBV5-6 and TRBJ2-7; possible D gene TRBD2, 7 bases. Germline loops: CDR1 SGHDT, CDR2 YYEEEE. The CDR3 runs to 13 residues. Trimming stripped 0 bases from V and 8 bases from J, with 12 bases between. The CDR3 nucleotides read TGTGCCAGCAGCTTGGGGGGGGGCTTCCAGCAGTACTTC. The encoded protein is CASSLGGGFQQYF.

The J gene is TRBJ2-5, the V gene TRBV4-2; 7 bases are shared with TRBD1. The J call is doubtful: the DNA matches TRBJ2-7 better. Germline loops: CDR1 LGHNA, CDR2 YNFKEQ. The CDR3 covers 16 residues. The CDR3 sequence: CASSQGTGVSSYEQYF. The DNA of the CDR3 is TGTGCCAGCAGCCAAGGGACAGGCGTCAGCTCCTACGAGCAGTACTTC.

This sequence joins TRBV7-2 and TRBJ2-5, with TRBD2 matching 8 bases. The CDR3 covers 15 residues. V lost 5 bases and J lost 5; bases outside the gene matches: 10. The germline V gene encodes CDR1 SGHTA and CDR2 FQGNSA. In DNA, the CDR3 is TGTGCCAGCAGCGAAAGCGGGGGCGCCGGGGAGACCCAGTACTTC. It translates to CASSESGGAGETQYF.

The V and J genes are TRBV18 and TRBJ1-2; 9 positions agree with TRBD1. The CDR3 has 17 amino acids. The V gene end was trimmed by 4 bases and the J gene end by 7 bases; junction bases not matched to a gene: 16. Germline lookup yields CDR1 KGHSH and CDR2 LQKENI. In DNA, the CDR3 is TGTGCCAGCTCACTTACCCAATCCGGGACAGGGTTGTTTGGCTACACCTTC. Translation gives CASSLTQSGTGLFGYTF.

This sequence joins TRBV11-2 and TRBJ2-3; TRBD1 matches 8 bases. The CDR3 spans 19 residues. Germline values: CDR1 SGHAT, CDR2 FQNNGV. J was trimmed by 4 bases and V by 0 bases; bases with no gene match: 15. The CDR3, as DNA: TGTGCCAGCAGCTTAGAGGTGTGGGAGCAGGGGGCGCCGGCAGATACGCAGTATTTT. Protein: CASSLEVWEQGAPADTQYF. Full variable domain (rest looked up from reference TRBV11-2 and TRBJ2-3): EAGVAQSPRYKIIEKRQSVAFWCNPISGHATLYWYQQILGQGPKLLIQFQNNGVVDDSQLPKDRFSAERLKGVDSTLKIQPAKLEDSAVYLCASSLEVWEQGAPADTQYFGPGTRLTVL.

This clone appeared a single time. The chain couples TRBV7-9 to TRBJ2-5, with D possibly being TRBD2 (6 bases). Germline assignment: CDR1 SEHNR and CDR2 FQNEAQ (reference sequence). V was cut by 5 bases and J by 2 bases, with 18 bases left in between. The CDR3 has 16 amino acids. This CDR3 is CASSRTNQGGQETQYF. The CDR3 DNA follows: TGTGCCAGCAGCCGTACGAACCAGGGAGGTCAAGAGACCCAGTACTTC.

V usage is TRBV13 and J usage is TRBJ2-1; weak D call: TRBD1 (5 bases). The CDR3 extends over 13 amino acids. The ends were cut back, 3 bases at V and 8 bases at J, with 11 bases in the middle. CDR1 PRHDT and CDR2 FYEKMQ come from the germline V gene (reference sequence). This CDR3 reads CASSFGQGYEQFF. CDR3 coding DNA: TGTGCCAGCAGCTTCGGCCAGGGTTATGAGCAGTTCTTC.

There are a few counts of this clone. CDR3: CASSDSRQGHEQYF. Here the CDR3 DNA reads TGTGCCAGCAGCGACTCCCGACAGGGCCACGAGCAGTACTTC. The V and J genes are TRBV7-9 and TRBJ2-7; 7 bases fit TRBD1. CDR1 and CDR2 (germline): SEHNR, FQNEAQ (reference sequence). The CDR3 has 14 residues. V lost 5 bases to trimming and J lost 5 bases; unmatched junction nucleotides: 9.

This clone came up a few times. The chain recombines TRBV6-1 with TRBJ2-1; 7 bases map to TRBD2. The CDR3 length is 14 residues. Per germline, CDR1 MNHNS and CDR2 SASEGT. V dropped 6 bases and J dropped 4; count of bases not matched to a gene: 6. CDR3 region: CASRSGDYYNEQFF. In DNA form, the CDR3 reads TGTGCCAGCAGGAGCGGGGATTATTACAATGAGCAGTTCTTC.

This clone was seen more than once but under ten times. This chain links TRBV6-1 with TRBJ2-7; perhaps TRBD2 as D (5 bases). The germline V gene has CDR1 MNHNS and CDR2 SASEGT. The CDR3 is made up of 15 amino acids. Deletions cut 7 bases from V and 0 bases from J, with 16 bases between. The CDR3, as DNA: TGTGCCAGCACTGATAGGACTTCCAGCTCCTACGAGCAGTACTTC. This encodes CASTDRTSSSYEQYF.

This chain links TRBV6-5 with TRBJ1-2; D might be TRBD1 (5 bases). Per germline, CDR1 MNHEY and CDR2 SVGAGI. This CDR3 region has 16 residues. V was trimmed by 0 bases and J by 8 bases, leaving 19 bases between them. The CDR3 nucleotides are TGTGCCAGCAGTTACTCGTACCCGGTCTCCGGGGGAGGCTACACCTTC. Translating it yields CASSYSYPVSGGGYTF.

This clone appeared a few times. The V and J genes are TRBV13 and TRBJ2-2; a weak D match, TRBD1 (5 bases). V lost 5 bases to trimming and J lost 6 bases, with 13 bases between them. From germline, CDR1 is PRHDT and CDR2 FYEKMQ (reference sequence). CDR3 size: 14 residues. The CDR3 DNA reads TGTGCCAGCAGCGCCCCGGTCAGGGCCGGGGAGCTGTTTTTT. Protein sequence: CASSAPVRAGELFF.

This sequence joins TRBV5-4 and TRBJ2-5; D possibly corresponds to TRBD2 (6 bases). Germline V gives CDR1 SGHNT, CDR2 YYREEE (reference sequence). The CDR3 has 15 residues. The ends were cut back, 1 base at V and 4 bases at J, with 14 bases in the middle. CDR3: CASSLWGDWGETQYF. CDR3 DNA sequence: TGTGCCAGCAGCTTGTGGGGGGATTGGGGAGAGACCCAGTACTTC. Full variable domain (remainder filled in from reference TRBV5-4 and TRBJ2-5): ETGVTQSPTHLIKTRGQQVTLRCSSQSGHNTVSWYQQALGQGPQFIFQYYREEENGRGNFPPRFSGLQFPNYSSELNVNALELDDSALYLCASSLWGDWGETQYFGPGTRLLVL.